The present T cell receptor beta chain was sequenced within a study of a mutant IDH1 vaccine in newly diagnosed glioma. Looking at the study overall: Across weeks 1, 3, 5, 7, 11, 15, 19 and 23, patients received a vaccination each time, eight in all. Before enrollment, patients got radiotherapy alone, temozolomide alone, or mostly the combination.

For this clone: Its cognate antigen is unknown.

Germline V gene data show CDR1 as SGHDN and CDR2 as FVKESK. The CDR3 consists of 16 residues. V was clipped by 2 bases and J by 1 base, with 12 bases between them. Libraries were prepared by immunoSEQ multiplex PCR; TCRdb keeps only in-frame clonotypes and omits some of them. The sample carries about 25,000 clones, approximately 80% recorded once. Time point noted: week 11, during vaccination. Topical imiquimod accompanied each vaccine dose, which consisted of 300 ug of mutant IDH1 20-mer peptide. New WHO grade 3 or 4 astrocytomas that were IDH1-mutant and ATRX-lost had been found in donors. The sequencing used PBMCs, collected from a glioma patient whose treatment included an IDH1 peptide vaccine. This TCR was sampled from a woman aged 18-29 years with glioma. V and J are TRBV14 and TRBJ2-1; D is undetermined. CDR3 nucleotides: TGTGCCAGCAGCCAAATCACGGGTTTATCCTACAATGAGCAGTTCTTC. This gives the protein CASSQITGLSYNEQFF. Supplemented by reference TRBV14 and TRBJ2-1, the full variable domain reads EAGVTQFPSHSVIEKGQTVTLRCDPISGHDNLYWYRRVMGKEIKFLLHFVKESKQDESGMPNNRFLAERTGGTYSTLKVQPAELEDSGVYFCASSQITGLSYNEQFFGPGTRLTVL.